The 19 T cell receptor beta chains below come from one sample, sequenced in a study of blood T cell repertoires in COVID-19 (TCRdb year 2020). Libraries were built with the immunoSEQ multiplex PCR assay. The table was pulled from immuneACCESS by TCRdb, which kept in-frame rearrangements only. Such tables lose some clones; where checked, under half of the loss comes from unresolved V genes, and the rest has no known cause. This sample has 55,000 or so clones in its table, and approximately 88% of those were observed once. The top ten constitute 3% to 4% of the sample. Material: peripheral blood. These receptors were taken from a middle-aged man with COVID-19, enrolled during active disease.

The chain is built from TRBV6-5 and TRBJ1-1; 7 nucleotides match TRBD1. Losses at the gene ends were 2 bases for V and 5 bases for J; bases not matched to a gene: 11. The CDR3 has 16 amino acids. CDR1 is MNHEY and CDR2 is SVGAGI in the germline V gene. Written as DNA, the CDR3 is TGTGCCAGCAGTTACGGGGTTGGGCCAGGGGGGACTGAAGCTTTCTTT. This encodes CASSYGVGPGGTEAFF.

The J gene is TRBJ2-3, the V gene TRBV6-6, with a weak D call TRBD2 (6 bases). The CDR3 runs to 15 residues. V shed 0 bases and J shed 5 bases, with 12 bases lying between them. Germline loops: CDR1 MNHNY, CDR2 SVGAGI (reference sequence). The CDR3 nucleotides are TGTGCCAGCAGTTACTCGAGTCTAGCGAGAGATACGCAGTATTTT. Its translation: CASSYSSLARDTQYF.

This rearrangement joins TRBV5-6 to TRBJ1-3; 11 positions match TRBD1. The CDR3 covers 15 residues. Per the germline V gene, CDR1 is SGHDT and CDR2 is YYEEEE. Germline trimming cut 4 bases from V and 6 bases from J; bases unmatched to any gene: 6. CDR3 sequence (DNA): TGTGCCAGCAGCGCGGACAGGGGGCGCGTAAACACCATATATTTT. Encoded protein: CASSADRGRVNTIYF.

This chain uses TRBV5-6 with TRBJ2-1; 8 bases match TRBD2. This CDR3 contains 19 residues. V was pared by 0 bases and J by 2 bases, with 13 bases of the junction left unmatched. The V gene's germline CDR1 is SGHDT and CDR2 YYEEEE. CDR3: CASSLARGGLGGPYNEQFF. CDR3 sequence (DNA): TGTGCCAGCAGCTTGGCACGGGGGGGCCTGGGGGGCCCCTACAATGAGCAGTTCTTC.

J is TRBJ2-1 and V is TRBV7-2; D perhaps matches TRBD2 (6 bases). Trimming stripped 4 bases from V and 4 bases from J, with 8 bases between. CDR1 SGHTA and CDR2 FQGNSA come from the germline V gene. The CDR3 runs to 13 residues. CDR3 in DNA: TGTGCCAGCAGCTCTGGACTATACAATGAGCAGTTCTTC. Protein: CASSSGLYNEQFF.

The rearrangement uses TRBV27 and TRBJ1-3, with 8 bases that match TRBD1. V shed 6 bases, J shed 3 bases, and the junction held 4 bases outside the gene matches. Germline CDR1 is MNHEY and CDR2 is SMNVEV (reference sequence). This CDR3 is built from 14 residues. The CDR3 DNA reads TGTGCCAGCAGCCCGACAGGGGTTGGAAACACCATATATTTT. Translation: CASSPTGVGNTIYF.

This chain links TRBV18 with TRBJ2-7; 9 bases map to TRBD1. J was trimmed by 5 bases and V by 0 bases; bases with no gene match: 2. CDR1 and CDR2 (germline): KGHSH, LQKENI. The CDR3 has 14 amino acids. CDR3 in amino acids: CASSPPGQGHEQYF. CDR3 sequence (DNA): TGTGCCAGCTCACCACCGGGACAGGGTCACGAGCAGTACTTC.

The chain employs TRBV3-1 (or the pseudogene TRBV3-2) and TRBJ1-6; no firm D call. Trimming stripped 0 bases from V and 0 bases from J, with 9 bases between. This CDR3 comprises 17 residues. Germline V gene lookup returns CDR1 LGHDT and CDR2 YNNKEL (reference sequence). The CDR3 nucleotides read TGTGCCAGCAGCCAAGATTCAGCGAGCTCCTATAATTCACCCCTCCACTTT. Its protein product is CASSQDSASSYNSPLHF.

The chain's CDR3 is CASRLTSGGSYEQYF. The CDR3 bases are TGTGCCAGCAGACTAACTAGCGGGGGCTCCTACGAGCAGTACTTC. V gene TRBV3-1 (or the pseudogene TRBV3-2) combines with J gene TRBJ2-7; 11 nucleotides align to TRBD2. In germline, CDR1 is LGHDT, CDR2 YNNKEL (reference sequence). CDR3 size: 15 residues. J lost 0 bases, V lost 6 bases, and 4 bases had no gene match.

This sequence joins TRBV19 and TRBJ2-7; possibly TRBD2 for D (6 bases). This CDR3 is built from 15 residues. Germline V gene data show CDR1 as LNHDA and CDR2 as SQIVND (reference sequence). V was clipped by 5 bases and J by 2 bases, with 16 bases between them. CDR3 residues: CASSYGGGPAYEQYF. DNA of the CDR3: TGTGCCAGTAGTTATGGGGGAGGTCCTGCCTACGAGCAGTACTTC.

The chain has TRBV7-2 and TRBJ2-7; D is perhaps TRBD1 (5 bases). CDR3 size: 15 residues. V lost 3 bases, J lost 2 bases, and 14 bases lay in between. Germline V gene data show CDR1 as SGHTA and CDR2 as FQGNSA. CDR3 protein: CASSFRPGSPYEQYF. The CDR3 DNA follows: TGTGCCAGCAGCTTCAGGCCAGGGTCCCCCTACGAGCAGTACTTC.

This CDR3 reads CASSCRRLAGAGGELFF. As DNA, the CDR3 is TGTGCCAGCAGCTGCCGGCGCCTAGCGGGAGCAGGGGGGGAGCTGTTTTTT. V and J are TRBV21-1 and TRBJ2-2; the D call TRBD2 from the table was never checked on the DNA. TRBV21-1 corresponds to a pseudogene. The CDR3 contains 17 residues.

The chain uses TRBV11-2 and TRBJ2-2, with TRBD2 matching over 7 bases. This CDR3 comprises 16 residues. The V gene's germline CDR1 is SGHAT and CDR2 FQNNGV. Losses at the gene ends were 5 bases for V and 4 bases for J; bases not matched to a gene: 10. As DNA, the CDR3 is TGTGCCAGCAGCCCTCGTGCTAGCGGACTCACCGGGGAGCTGTTTTTT. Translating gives CASSPRASGLTGELFF.

The CDR3 nucleotides read TGTGCCATCAGTGAGTCTCTAGCGGGGGTAGAGACCCAGTACTTC. Protein: CAISESLAGVETQYF. The chain couples TRBV10-3 to TRBJ2-5; 10 nucleotides match TRBD2. The V segment lost 0 bases and the J segment 4 bases; nucleotides outside the gene matches: 2. The CDR3 loop spans 15 amino acids. CDR1 and CDR2 from the germline V gene are ENHRY and SYGVKD.

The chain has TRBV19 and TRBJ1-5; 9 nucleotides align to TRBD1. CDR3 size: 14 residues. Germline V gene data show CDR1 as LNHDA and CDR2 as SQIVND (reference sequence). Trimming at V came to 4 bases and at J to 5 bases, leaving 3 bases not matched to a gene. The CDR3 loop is CASSRGQGYQPQHF. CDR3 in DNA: TGTGCCAGTAGTAGGGGACAGGGTTATCAGCCCCAGCATTTT.

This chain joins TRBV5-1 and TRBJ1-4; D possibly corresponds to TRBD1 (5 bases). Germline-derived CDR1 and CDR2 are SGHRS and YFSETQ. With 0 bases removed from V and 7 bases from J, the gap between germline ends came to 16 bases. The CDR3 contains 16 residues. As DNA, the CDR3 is TGCGCCAGCAGCTTGGCTATGGGGCTCGGAATTGAAAAACTGTTTTTT. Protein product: CASSLAMGLGIEKLFF.

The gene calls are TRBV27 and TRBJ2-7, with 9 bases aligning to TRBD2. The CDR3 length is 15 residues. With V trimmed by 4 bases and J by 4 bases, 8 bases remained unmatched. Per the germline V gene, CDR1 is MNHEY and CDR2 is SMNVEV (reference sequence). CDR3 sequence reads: CASSSPLGLAYEQYF. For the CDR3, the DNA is TGTGCCAGCAGTTCGCCCCTTGGACTAGCGTACGAGCAGTACTTC.

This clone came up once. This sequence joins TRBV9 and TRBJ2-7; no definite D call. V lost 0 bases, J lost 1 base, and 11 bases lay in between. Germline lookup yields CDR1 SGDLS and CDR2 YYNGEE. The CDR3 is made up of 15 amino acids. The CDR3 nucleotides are TGTGCCAGCAGCGTAGGAGGATGGTCTTCCTACGAGCAGTACTTC. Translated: CASSVGGWSSYEQYF.

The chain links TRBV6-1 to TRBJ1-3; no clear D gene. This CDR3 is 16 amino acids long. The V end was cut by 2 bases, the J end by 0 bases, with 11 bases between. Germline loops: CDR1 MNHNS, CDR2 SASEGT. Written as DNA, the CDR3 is TGTGCCAGCAGTGAAATGGTCTCGAGCTCTGGAAACACCATATATTTT. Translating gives CASSEMVSSSGNTIYF.